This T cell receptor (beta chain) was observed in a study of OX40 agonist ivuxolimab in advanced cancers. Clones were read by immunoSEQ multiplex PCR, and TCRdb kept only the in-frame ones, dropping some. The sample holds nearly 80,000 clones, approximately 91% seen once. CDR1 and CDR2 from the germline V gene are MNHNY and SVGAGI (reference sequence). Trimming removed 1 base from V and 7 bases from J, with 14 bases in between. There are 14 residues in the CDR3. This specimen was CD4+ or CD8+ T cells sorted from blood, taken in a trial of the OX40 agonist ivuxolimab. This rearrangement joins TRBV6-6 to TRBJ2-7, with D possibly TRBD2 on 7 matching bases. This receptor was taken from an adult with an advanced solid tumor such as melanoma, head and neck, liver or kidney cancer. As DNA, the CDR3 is TGTGCCAGCAGTTACTTTCAGGGGAGGGGGGAGCAGTACTTC. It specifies CASSYFQGRGEQYF.